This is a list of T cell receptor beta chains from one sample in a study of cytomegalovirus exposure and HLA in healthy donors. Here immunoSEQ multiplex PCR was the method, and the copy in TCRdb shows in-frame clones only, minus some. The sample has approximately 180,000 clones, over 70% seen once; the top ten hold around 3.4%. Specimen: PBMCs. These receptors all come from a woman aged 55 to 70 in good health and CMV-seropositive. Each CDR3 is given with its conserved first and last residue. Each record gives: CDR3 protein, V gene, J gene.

CASSPAYREDTIYF	TRBV7-6	TRBJ1-3
CASSRQGAGDTQYF	TRBV19	TRBJ2-3
CASSLLQGGTEAFF	TRBV27	TRBJ1-1
CASTAGQGAYEQYF	TRBV19	TRBJ2-7
CASSLYSPPNTEAFF	TRBV5-1	TRBJ1-1
CASSLLGARLSGELFF	TRBV5-1	TRBJ2-2
CAVRDNPEAFF	TRBV6-6	TRBJ1-1
CASSPDRGYGYTF	TRBV5-4	TRBJ1-2
CASSLSGTTGYGYTF	TRBV28	TRBJ1-2
CASSLDRVVHEQYF	TRBV7-2	TRBJ2-7
CASSPTQAETQYF	TRBV5-1	TRBJ2-5